This record looks at one TCR beta chain sequence and its context. The sample originates from a study of blood T cell repertoires in COVID-19. Across the whole study: PBMCs, B-cell-depleted T cells, or T cells provided the cDNA or gDNA that made up the material.

With V trimmed by 4 bases and J by 2 bases, 5 bases remained unmatched. Germline V lookup: CDR1 SGHNT, CDR2 YYREEE (reference sequence). CDR3 length equals 14 residues. Repertoires were generated with immunoSEQ multiplex PCR, while TCRdb's copy carries only in-frame clones and drops some. The top ten clones hold 25% to 30% of a sample with tens of thousands of clones, about 80% of them seen once. The chain links TRBV5-4 to TRBJ1-1, with 7 bases aligning to TRBD1. This TCR came from a human donor in a cohort sampled during active COVID-19. Sequenced: peripheral blood. Here the CDR3 reads CASSRTGTNTEAFF. For the CDR3, the DNA is TGTGCCAGCAGCCGGACAGGAACTAACACTGAAGCTTTCTTT.